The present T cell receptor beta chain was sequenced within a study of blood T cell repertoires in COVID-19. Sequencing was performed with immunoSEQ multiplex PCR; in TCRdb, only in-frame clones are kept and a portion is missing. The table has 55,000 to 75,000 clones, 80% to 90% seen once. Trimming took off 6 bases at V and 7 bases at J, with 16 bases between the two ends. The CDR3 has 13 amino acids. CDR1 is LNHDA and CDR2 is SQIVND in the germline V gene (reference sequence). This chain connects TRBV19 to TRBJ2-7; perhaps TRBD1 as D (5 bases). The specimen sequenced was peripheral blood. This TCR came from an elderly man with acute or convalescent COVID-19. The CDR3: CASSTTTQGEQYF. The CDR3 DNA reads TGTGCCAGTAGCACCACTACCCAGGGAGAGCAGTACTTC.